Below are 3 T cell receptor beta chains sequenced from a single sample in a study of T cell responses to AZD1222 COVID-19 vaccine. Assay used: immunoSEQ multiplex PCR; TCRdb lists only in-frame clones, some missing. The data contain about 120,000 clones, 85% to 95% of them seen just once; the ten biggest clones take up 4% to 6%. This specimen was peripheral blood, taken 28 days after the second AZD1222 dose. These receptors were taken from an adult who received the AZD1222 COVID-19 vaccine.

This chain uses TRBV14 with TRBJ1-2; the D is unclear. V was clipped by 3 bases and J by 2 bases, with 7 bases between them. The CDR3 has 13 residues. Germline V gene sequence: CDR1 SGHDN, CDR2 FVKESK. This CDR3 is CASSQDLNYGYTF. The DNA for the CDR3 is TGTGCCAGCAGCCAGGACTTAAACTATGGCTACACCTTC.

The genes are TRBV7-9 and TRBJ1-5; D unclear. The V end lost 0 bases, the J end lost 6 bases, and 3 bases lay between the germline ends. Germline V gene sequence: CDR1 SEHNR, CDR2 FQNEAQ (reference sequence). CDR3 size: 12 residues. CDR3 bases: TGTGCCAGCAGCTTAGCGCTTCAGCCCCAGCATTTT. Its protein is CASSLALQPQHF.

V gene TRBV14 combines with J gene TRBJ1-1, with D perhaps TRBD1 (5 bases). CDR3 size: 14 residues. Per the germline V gene, CDR1 is SGHDN and CDR2 is FVKESK. V lost 4 bases and J 5 bases, leaving 14 bases between the germline ends. Here the CDR3 reads CASSLAGGGTEAFF. The CDR3 DNA reads TGTGCCAGCAGCCTCGCCGGGGGGGGAACTGAAGCTTTCTTT.